The rows below give T cell receptor beta chains drawn from one sample of a study of glioma-infiltrating T cells. TCRdb called the multiplex PCR reads again in MiXCR, with one record for every CDR3 protein. Of 400,000 or so distinct CDR3 sequences in the sample, about 40% were seen once. The material sequenced was glioma tissue, nonneoplastic brain tissue, or PBMCs (not recorded which). These TCRs come from a human donor with low-grade glioma or glioblastoma, undergoing nonglioma brain surgery, or in good health (not recorded which). CDR3s include the opening cysteine and the closing phenylalanine or tryptophan. Each record gives: D gene, clone size, J gene, V gene, CDR3 protein, CDR3 DNA. The D gene is left open where the match is weak. Clone size appears in some rows only: once, few, many, or a class for an expanded clone.

D gene: -; clone size: few; J gene: TRBJ1-2; V gene: TRBV27; CDR3 protein: CASSLRQGSYGVGYTF; CDR3 DNA: TGTGCCAGCAGTTTAAGGCAGGGAAGTTATGGTGTGGGCTACACCTTC
D gene: -; clone size: many; J gene: TRBJ2-3; V gene: TRBV6-2/TRBV6-3; CDR3 protein: CASTLPGETQYF; CDR3 DNA: TGTGCCAGCACACTCCCCGGGGAGACGCAGTATTTT
D gene: -; clone size: -; J gene: TRBJ2-1; V gene: TRBV4-1; CDR3 protein: CASSQGFGRGQGEQFF; CDR3 DNA: TGCGCCAGCAGCCAAGGGTTCGGTCGGGGGCAGGGTGAGCAGTTCTTC
D gene: -; clone size: -; J gene: TRBJ2-7; V gene: TRBV6-2/TRBV6-3; CDR3 protein: CASSYSQGYGQYF; CDR3 DNA: TGTGCCAGCAGTTACTCGCAGGGTTACGGGCAGTACTTC
D gene: -; clone size: -; J gene: TRBJ2-1; V gene: TRBV28; CDR3 protein: CASSSPPLNPRGMNNEQFF; CDR3 DNA: TGTGCCAGCAGTTCTCCACCCCTCAATCCTCGAGGAATGAACAATGAGCAGTTCTTC
D gene: -; clone size: few; J gene: TRBJ1-1; V gene: TRBV6-1; CDR3 protein: CASSPGVAVNTEAFF; CDR3 DNA: TGTGCCAGCAGTCCCGGAGTCGCGGTGAACACTGAAGCTTTCTTT
D gene: -; clone size: -; J gene: TRBJ1-4; V gene: TRBV5-1; CDR3 protein: CASSFTGGLNEKLFF; CDR3 DNA: TGCGCCAGCAGCTTCACGGGAGGTCTGAATGAAAAACTGTTTTTT
D gene: TRBD2; clone size: few; J gene: TRBJ2-1; V gene: TRBV27; CDR3 protein: CASSRGTSGSYNEQFF; CDR3 DNA: TGTGCCAGCAGTCGCGGGACTAGCGGGTCCTACAATGAGCAGTTCTTC
D gene: TRBD2; clone size: -; J gene: TRBJ2-7; V gene: TRBV20-1; CDR3 protein: CSARGRLAGGNSYEQYF; CDR3 DNA: TGCAGTGCTAGGGGTCGGCTAGCGGGAGGGAATTCCTACGAGCAGTACTTC
D gene: TRBD1; clone size: -; J gene: TRBJ2-7; V gene: TRBV28; CDR3 protein: CDSTRPGQEVCEQYF; CDR3 DNA: TGTGACAGCACCCGCCCGGGACAGGAGGTGTGCGAGCAGTACTTC
D gene: -; clone size: -; J gene: TRBJ2-7; V gene: TRBV20-1; CDR3 protein: CSARAITLTYEQYF; CDR3 DNA: TGCAGTGCTAGAGCTATTACTTTGACCTATGAGCAGTACTTC
D gene: -; clone size: once; J gene: TRBJ1-5; V gene: TRBV4-1; CDR3 protein: CASSQDRGWGQPQHF; CDR3 DNA: TGCGCCAGCAGCCAAGATAGGGGTTGGGGTCAGCCCCAGCATTTT
D gene: -; clone size: -; J gene: TRBJ2-7; V gene: TRBV4-1; CDR3 protein: CASSQDLGMEQYF; CDR3 DNA: TGCGCCAGCAGCCAAGATCTAGGAATGGAGCAGTACTTC
D gene: -; clone size: many; J gene: TRBJ2-5; V gene: TRBV25-1; CDR3 protein: CASSEDRGPGETQYF; CDR3 DNA: TGTGCCAGCAGTGAAGACAGAGGACCCGGAGAGACCCAGTACTTC
D gene: -; clone size: -; J gene: TRBJ1-5; V gene: TRBV19; CDR3 protein: CASSIVLEASPNQPQHF; CDR3 DNA: TGTGCCAGTAGTATAGTTTTGGAAGCGAGCCCAAATCAGCCCCAGCATTTT
D gene: TRBD1; clone size: few; J gene: TRBJ1-1; V gene: TRBV4-1; CDR3 protein: CASSQRPRDRGGFGEAFF; CDR3 DNA: TGCGCCAGCAGCCAGAGGCCCCGGGACAGGGGTGGCTTTGGTGAAGCTTTCTTT
D gene: TRBD2; clone size: -; J gene: TRBJ2-1; V gene: TRBV24-1; CDR3 protein: CATSDPRLAGGAYNEQFF; CDR3 DNA: TGTGCCACCAGTGATCCCCGACTAGCGGGAGGGGCTTACAATGAGCAGTTCTTC
D gene: TRBD1; clone size: -; J gene: TRBJ1-2; V gene: TRBV27; CDR3 protein: CASSFDRGNYGYTF; CDR3 DNA: TGTGCCAGCAGTTTCGACAGGGGGAACTATGGCTACACCTTC
D gene: -; clone size: -; J gene: TRBJ2-1; V gene: TRBV9; CDR3 protein: CASSRRVTYNEQFF; CDR3 DNA: TGTGCCAGCAGCCGGCGGGTGACCTACAATGAGCAGTTCTTC
D gene: -; clone size: -; J gene: TRBJ1-1; V gene: TRBV4-2; CDR3 protein: CASSQDAGMHAFF; CDR3 DNA: TGTGCCAGCAGCCAAGATGCAGGGATGCACGCTTTCTTT
D gene: -; clone size: -; J gene: TRBJ2-7; V gene: TRBV28; CDR3 protein: CASRPSGGWVDEQYF; CDR3 DNA: TGTGCCAGCAGACCCTCTGGAGGGTGGGTGGACGAGCAGTACTTC
D gene: -; clone size: many; J gene: TRBJ1-1; V gene: TRBV27; CDR3 protein: CASSEAMNTEAFF; CDR3 DNA: TGTGCCAGCAGTGAGGCGATGAACACTGAAGCTTTCTTT